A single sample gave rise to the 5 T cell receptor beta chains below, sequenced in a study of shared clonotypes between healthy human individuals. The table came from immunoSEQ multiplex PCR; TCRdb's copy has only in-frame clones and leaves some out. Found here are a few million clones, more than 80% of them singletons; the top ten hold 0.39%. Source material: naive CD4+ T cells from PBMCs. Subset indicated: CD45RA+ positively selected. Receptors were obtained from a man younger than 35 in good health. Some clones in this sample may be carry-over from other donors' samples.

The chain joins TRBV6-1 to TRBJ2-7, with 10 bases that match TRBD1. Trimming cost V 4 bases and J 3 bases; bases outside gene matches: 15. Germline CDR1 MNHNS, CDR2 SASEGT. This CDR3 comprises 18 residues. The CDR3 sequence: CASSGRDRGRPELYEQYF. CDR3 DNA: TGTGCCAGCAGTGGCCGGGACAGGGGCCGCCCCGAACTCTACGAGCAGTACTTC.

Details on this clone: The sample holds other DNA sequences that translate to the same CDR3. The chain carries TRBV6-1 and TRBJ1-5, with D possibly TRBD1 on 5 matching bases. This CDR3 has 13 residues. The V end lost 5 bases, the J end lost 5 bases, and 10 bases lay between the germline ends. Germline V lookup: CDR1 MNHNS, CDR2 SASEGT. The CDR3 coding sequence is TGTGCCAGCAGTCCCCAGGGTGATCAGCCCCAGCATTTT. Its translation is CASSPQGDQPQHF.

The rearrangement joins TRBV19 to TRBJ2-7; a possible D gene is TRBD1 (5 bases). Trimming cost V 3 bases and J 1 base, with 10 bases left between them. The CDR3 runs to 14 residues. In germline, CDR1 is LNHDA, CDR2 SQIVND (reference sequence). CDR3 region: CASSIMGQSYEQYF. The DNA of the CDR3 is TGTGCCAGTAGTATCATGGGGCAGTCCTACGAGCAGTACTTC.

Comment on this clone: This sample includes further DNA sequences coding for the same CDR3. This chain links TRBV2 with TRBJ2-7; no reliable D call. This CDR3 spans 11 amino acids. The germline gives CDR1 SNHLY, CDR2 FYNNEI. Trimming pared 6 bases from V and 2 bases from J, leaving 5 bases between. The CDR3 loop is CASSSTYEQYF. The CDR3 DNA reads TGTGCCAGCAGCTCGACCTACGAGCAGTACTTC.

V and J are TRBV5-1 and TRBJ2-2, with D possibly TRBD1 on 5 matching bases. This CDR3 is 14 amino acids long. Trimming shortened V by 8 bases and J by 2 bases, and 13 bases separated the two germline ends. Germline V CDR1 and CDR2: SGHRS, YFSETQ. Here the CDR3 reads CASRTRGNTGELFF. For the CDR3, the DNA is TGCGCCAGTCGGACACGCGGTAACACCGGGGAGCTGTTTTTT.